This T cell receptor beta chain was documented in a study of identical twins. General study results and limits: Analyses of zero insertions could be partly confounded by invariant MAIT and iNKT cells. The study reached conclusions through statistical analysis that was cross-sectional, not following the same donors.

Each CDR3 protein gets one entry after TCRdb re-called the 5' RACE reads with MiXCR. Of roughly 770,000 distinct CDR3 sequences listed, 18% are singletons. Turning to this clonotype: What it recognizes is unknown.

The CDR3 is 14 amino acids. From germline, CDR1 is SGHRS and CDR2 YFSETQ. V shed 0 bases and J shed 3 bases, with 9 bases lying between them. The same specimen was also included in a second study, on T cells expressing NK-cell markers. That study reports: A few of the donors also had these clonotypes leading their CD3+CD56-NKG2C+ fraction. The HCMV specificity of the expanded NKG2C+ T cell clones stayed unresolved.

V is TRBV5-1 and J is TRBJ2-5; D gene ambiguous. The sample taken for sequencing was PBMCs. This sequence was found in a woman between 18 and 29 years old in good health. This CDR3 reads CASSLGVWEETQYF. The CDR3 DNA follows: TGCGCCAGCAGCTTGGGCGTCTGGGAAGAGACCCAGTACTTC.